This paragraph reports one TCR beta chain. The source of the sample is a study of blood T cell repertoires in COVID-19. Study at large: Material from acute and convalescent COVID-19 was sourced from the United States, Italy and Spain. PBMCs, B-cell-depleted T cells, or T cells were the source of the cDNA or gDNA that made up the material.

CDR1 and CDR2 from the germline V gene are LNHDA and SQIVND (reference sequence). The CDR3 contains 16 residues. The J segment lost 0 bases and the V segment lost 4 bases, leaving 6 bases of the junction unmatched. Authors' methods: The assay estimated nucleated cells by amplifying reference gene primers. The protocol was immunoSEQ multiplex PCR, while the TCRdb copy is restricted to in-frame clones and leaves out a portion. D and trimming come from the DNA, and the V and J calls and clone size come from that table. This repertoire shows fewer than 350,000 clones, roughly 86% found once; its top ten account for roughly 8%.

V gene TRBV19 combines with J gene TRBJ2-5; 9 bases match TRBD2. This receptor was taken from a woman in her 50s who had recovered from COVID-19. The sequenced sample was peripheral blood. In nucleotides, the CDR3 is TGTGCCAGTAGTACCGGACTAGCGCCCAACCAAGAGACCCAGTACTTC. Translated, it gives CASSTGLAPNQETQYF.